The clone carrying this TCR beta chain was recorded a few times. Its antigen is not known. The data are from a study of long-term antiretroviral therapy in people with HIV. Study-wide points: Possibly under older ART regimens, blood was drawn between about 2003 and 2017.

Each sample contained roughly 0.85-10 million cryopreserved PBMC, thawed before DNA extraction. The run of the v3.0 immunoSEQ assay was at survey level. Only in-frame clones appear in the TCRdb table, and some are missing; sequencing was by immunoSEQ multiplex PCR. The sample has around 35,000 clones; 90% to 97% are singletons. Trimming shortened V by 5 bases and J by 2 bases, and 18 bases separated the two germline ends. Germline V gene lookup returns CDR1 SEHNR and CDR2 FQNEAQ (reference sequence). The CDR3 is 16 residues long. This chain connects TRBV7-9 to TRBJ1-2; D possibly corresponds to TRBD1 (5 bases). The source material was unsorted PBMCs, sampled around 6.6 years after starting antiretroviral therapy. The TCR originated in a man aged 25 to 45 with HIV. The CDR3 region has the DNA TGTGCCAGCAGCCAGAGGTCGGCAGGGATGAACTATGGCTACACCTTC. It yields the protein CASSQRSAGMNYGYTF.